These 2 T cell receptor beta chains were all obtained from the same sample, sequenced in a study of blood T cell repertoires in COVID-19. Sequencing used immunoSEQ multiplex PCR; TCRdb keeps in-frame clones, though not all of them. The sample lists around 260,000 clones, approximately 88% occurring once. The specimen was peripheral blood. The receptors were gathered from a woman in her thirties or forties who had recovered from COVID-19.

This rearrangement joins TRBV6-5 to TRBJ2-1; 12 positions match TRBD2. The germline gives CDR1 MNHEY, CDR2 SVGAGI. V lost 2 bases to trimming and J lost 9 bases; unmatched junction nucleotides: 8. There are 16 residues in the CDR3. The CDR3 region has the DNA TGTGCCAGCAGTTACCGGGCACTAGCGGGAGGACTTGAGCAGTTCTTC. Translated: CASSYRALAGGLEQFF.

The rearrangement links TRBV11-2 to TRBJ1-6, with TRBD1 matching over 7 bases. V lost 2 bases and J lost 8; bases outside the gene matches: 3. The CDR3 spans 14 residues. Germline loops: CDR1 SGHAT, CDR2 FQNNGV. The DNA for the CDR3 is TGTGCCAGCAGCTTACACCAGGGGGATTCACCCCTCCACTTT. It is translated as CASSLHQGDSPLHF.